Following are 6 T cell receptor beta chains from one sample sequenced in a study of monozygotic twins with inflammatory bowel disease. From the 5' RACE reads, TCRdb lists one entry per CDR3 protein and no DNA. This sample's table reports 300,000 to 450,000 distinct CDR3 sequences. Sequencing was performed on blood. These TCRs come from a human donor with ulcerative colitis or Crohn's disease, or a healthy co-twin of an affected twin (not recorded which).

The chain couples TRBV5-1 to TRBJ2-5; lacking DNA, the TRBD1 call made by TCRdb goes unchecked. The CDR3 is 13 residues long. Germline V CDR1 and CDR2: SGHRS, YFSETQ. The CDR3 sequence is CASSLEAPETQYF.

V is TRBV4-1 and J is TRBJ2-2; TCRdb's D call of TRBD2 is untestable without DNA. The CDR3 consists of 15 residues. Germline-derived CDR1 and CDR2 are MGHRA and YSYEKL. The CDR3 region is CASSQISGNTGELFF.

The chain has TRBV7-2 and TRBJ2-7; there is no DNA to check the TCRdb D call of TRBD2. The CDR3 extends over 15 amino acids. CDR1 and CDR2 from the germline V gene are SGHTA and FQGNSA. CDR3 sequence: CASSLYSGGGYEQYF.

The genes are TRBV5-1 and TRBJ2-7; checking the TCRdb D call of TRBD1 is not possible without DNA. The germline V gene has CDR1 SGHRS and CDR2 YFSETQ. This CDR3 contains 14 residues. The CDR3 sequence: CASSQDRSGYEQYF.

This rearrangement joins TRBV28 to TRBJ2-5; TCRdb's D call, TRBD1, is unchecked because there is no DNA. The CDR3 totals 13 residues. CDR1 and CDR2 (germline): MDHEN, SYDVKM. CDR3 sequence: CASRGQGEETQYF.

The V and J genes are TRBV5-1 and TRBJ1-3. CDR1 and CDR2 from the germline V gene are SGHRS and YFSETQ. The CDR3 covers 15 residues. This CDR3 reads CASSLSPLSGNTIYF.